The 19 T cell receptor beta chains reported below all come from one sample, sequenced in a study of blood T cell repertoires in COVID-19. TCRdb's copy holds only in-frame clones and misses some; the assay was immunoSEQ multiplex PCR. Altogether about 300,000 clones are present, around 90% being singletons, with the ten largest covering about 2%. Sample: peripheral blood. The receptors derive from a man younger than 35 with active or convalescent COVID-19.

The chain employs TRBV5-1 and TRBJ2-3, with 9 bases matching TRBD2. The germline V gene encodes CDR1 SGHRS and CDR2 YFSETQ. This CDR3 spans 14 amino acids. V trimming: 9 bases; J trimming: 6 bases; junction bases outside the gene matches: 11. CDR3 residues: CATTAGGPSDTQYF. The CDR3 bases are TGCGCCACAACGGCGGGGGGGCCTAGTGATACGCAGTATTTT.

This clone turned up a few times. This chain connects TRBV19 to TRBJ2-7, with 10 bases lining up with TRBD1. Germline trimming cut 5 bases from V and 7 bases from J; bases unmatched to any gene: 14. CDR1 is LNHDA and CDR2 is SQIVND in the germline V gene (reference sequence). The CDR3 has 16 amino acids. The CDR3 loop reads CASSPVTTGGVREQYF. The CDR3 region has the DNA TGTGCCAGTAGTCCTGTCACGACAGGGGGCGTGAGGGAGCAGTACTTC.

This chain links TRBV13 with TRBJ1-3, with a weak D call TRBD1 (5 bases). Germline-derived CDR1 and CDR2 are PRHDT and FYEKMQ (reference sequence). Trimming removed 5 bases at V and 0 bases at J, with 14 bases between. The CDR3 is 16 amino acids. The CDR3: CASSPAGGSSGNTIYF. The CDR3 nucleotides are TGTGCCAGCAGCCCCGCTGGGGGGAGCTCTGGAAACACCATATATTTT.

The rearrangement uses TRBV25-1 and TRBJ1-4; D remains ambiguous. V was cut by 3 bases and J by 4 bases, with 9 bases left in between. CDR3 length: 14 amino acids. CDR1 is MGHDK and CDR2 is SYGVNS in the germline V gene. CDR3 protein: CASSEGLNNEKLFF. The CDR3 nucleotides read TGTGCCAGCAGTGAGGGCCTTAATAATGAAAAACTGTTTTTT.

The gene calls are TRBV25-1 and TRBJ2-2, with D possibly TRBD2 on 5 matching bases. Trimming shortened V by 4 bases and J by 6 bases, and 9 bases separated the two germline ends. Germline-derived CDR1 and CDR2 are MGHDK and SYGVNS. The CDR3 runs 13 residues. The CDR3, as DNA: TGTGCCAGCAGTGGGTTTAGCGCCGGGGAGCTGTTTTTT. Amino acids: CASSGFSAGELFF.

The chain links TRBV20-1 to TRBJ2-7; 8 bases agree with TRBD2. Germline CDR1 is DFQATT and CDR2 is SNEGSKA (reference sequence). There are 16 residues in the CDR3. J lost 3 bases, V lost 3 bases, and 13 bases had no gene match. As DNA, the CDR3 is TGCAGTGCTAGTCTTAGTGGCGGGGGGATTATCTACGAGCAGTACTTC. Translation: CSASLSGGGIIYEQYF.

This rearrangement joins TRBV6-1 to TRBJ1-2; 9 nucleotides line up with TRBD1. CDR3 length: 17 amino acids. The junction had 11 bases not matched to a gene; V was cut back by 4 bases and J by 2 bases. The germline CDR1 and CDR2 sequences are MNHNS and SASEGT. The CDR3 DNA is TGTGCCAGCAGTGTGTGGTTCCGGACAGGGGACAACTATGGCTACACCTTC. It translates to CASSVWFRTGDNYGYTF.

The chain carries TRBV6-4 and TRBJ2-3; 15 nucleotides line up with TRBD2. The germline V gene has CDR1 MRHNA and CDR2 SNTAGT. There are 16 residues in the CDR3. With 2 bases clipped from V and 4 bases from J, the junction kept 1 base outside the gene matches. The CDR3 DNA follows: TGTGCCAGCAGTGACGGACTAGCGGGGGGGTCAGATACGCAGTATTTT. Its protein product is CASSDGLAGGSDTQYF.

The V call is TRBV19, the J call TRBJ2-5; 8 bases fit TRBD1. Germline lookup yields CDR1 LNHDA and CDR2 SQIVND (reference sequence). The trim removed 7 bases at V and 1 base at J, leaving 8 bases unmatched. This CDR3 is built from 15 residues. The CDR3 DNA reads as TGTGCCAGTACCCAGACAGGGGCCCTCCAAGAGACCCAGTACTTC. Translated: CASTQTGALQETQYF.

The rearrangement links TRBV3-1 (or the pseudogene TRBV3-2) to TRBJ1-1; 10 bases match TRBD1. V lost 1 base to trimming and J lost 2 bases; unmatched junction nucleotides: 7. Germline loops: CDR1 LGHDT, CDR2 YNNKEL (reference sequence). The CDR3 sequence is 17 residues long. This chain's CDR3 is CASSQGQGAFFNTEAFF. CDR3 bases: TGTGCCAGCAGCCAAGGACAGGGGGCTTTTTTTAACACTGAAGCTTTCTTT.

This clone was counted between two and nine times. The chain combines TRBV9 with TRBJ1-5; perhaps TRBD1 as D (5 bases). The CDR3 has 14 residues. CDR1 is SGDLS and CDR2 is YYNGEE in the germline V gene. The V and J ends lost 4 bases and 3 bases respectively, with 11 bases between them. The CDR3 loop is CASSPQGNNQPQHF. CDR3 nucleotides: TGTGCCAGCAGCCCGCAGGGAAACAATCAGCCCCAGCATTTT.

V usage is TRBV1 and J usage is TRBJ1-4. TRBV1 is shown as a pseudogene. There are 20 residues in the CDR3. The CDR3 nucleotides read TGCACCAGCAGCCAAGATAGCGGGGGCGGGTATAAGTGGACTAATGAAAAACTGTTTTTT. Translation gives CTSSQDSGGGYKWTNEKLFF.

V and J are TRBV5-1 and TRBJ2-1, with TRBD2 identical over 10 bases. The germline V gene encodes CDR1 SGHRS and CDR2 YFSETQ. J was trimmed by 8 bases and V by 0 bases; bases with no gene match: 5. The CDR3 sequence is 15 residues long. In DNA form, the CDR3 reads TGCGCCAGCAGCTTGGGAGCGGGGGGGCACTATGAGCAGTTCTTC. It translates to CASSLGAGGHYEQFF.

The CDR3 sequence: CASSPGQGQPTEAFF. In DNA form, the CDR3 reads TGTGCCAGCAGCCCGGGACAGGGGCAACCCACTGAAGCTTTCTTT. The chain couples TRBV9 to TRBJ1-1; 10 bases line up with TRBD1. Germline loops: CDR1 SGDLS, CDR2 YYNGEE. Germline trimming cut 4 bases from V and 4 bases from J; bases unmatched to any gene: 7. CDR3 size: 15 residues.

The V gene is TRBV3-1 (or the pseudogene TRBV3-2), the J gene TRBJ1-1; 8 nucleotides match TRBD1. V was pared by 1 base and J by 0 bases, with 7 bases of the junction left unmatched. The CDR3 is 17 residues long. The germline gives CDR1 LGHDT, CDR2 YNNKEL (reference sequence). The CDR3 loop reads CASSQAGGRYVNTEAFF. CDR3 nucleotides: TGTGCCAGCAGCCAAGCAGGGGGCCGGTATGTGAACACTGAAGCTTTCTTT.

The CDR3 reads CASSYSGLVTEAFF. Written as DNA, the CDR3 is TGTGCCAGCAGTTACTCTGGACTAGTCACTGAAGCTTTCTTT. This rearrangement joins TRBV6-5 to TRBJ1-1; D is unresolved. The length of the CDR3 is 14 residues. The V gene's germline CDR1 is MNHEY and CDR2 SVGAGI. V lost 0 bases and J 4 bases, leaving 9 bases between the germline ends.

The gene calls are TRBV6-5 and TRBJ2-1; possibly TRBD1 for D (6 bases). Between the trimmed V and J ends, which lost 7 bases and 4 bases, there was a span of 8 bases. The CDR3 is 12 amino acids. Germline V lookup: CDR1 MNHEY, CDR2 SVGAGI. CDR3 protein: CASKGEYNEQFF. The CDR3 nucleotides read TGTGCCAGCAAGGGGGAATACAATGAGCAGTTCTTC.

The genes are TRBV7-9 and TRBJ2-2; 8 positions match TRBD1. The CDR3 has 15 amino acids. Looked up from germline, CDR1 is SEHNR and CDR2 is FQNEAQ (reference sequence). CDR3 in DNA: TGTGCTACCAGACGGGACAGGATAAACACCGGGGAGCTGTTTTTT. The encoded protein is CATRRDRINTGELFF.

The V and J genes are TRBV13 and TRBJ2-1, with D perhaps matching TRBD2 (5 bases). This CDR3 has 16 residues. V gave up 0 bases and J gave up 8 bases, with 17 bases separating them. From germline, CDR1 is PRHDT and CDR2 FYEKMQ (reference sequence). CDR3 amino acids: CASSLGQRLSQDEQFF. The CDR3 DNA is TGTGCCAGCAGCTTAGGTCAGAGACTATCGCAGGATGAGCAGTTCTTC. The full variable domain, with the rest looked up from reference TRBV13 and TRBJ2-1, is AAGVIQSPRHLIKEKRETATLKCYPIPRHDTVYWYQQGPGQDPQFLISFYEKMQSDKGSIPDRFSAQQFSDYHSELNMSSLELGDSALYFCASSLGQRLSQDEQFFGPGTRLTVL.